This TCR beta chain was identified during a study of shared clonotypes between healthy human individuals. Whole-study context: Three plates were used per donor for CD4 naive, three for CD4 memory, two for CD8 naive and one for CD8 memory.

About this clone itself: Its antigen is unidentified.

The deep-level immunoSEQ assay was used. Profiling relied on immunoSEQ multiplex PCR, and the TCRdb table lists in-frame clones only, not all of them. The table includes some 1.5 million clones, nearly 99% detected once. Splitting the CD4+ cells yielded a CD45RA+ naive subset and a CD45RA-negative memory subset. Trimming took 5 bases from V and 0 from J; bases not matched to a gene: 13. Germline CDR1 SGHKS, CDR2 YYEKEE (reference sequence). The CDR3 is 17 amino acids. Study observations and caveats: Among non-shared clonotypes, generation probabilities were lower than among those shared by all four donors.

The chain links TRBV5-5 to TRBJ2-7; TRBD2 aligns across 8 bases. The sequenced material came from naive CD4+ T cells sorted from blood. The subset: CD45RA+ positively selected. This clonotype was sampled from a man between 25 and 39 years old in good health. The CDR3 DNA reads as TGTGCCAGCAGTTCAGGGTACAGCGGGGGTTCCTCCTACGAGCAGTACTTC. Translation: CASSSGYSGGSSYEQYF.